This T cell receptor beta chain is from a study of control samples from healthy donors and cancer patients. The method was immunoSEQ multiplex PCR; TCRdb's version includes in-frame clones alone and lacks a portion of them. Of 17,000 or so clones listed, roughly 91% are singletons. The clonotype comes from a man aged 55 to 69 with head and neck cancer. The specimen was PBMCs.

CDR3 nucleotide sequence: TGTGCCAGCAGCCCCCGCCCCGGACTAGCCAAAAACATTCAGTACTTC. This translates into CASSPRPGLAKNIQYF. The chain recombines TRBV2 with TRBJ2-4; D is perhaps TRBD2 (5 bases). CDR3 length: 16 residues. The ends were cut back, 6 bases at V and 0 bases at J, with 15 bases in the middle. Looked up from germline, CDR1 is SNHLY and CDR2 is FYNNEI.